The 7 T cell receptor beta chains presented below share a single source sample, sequenced in a study of identical twins. Using its own MiXCR run on the 5' RACE reads, TCRdb lists one record per CDR3 protein. Among approximately 260,000 distinct CDR3 sequences, roughly 8.7% were seen once, and the ten largest hold approximately 3%. Another study also made use of these data, one on yellow fever vaccine responses in identical twins.

The sequenced material came from CD8+ T cells sorted from blood. The receptor set was obtained from a woman younger than 30 in good health.

This clonotype was found a few times. The chain employs TRBV9 and TRBJ2-3, with 9 bases aligning to TRBD2. Germline V gene lookup returns CDR1 SGDLS and CDR2 YYNGEE. Trimming removed 0 bases from V and 2 bases from J; junction bases left unmatched: 1. This CDR3 comprises 15 residues. The CDR3: CASSVGLAATDTQYF. The CDR3 DNA follows: TGTGCCAGCAGCGTAGGACTAGCGGCCACAGATACGCAGTATTTT.

This clonotype was recorded at least ten times. This chain uses TRBV12-3 or TRBV12-4 with TRBJ2-1, with TRBD1 identical over 7 bases. CDR3 size: 15 residues. J was trimmed by 4 bases and V by 6 bases; bases with no gene match: 9. CDR3 protein: CASSRQGSGYNEQFF. The CDR3, as DNA: TGTGCCAGCAGCAGACAGGGTTCGGGGTACAATGAGCAGTTCTTC.

Details on this clonotype: This may be a read error: a much more frequent sequence differs by one nucleotide. The V and J genes are TRBV10-3 and TRBJ2-7; 13 positions agree with TRBD2. Germline CDR1 reads ENHRY; CDR2 reads SYGVKD. CDR3 size: 15 residues. The CDR3 spells CVISQGLAGTYEQYF. In DNA form, the CDR3 reads TGTGTCATCAGCCAGGGACTAGCGGGGACCTACGAGCAGTACTTC.

The gene calls are TRBV29-1 and TRBJ2-1; 9 nucleotides match TRBD1. V lost 5 bases and J lost 9; bases outside the gene matches: 2. Germline V gene data show CDR1 as SQVTM and CDR2 as ANQGSEA. This CDR3 region has 11 residues. Written as DNA, the CDR3 is TGCAGCGTTACAGGGGGCGCTGAGCAGTTCTTC. Translated, it gives CSVTGGAEQFF.

In this sample, this clonotype turned up many times. The J gene is TRBJ1-6, the V gene TRBV15; D is undetermined. Trimming cost V 0 bases and J 6 bases, with 12 bases left between them. CDR3 size: 16 residues. CDR1 is LNHNV and CDR2 is YYDKDF in the germline V gene (reference sequence). CDR3 nucleotides: TGTGCCACCAGCAGAGATCTAGGGTCCGTTAATTCACCCCTCCACTTT. Its protein product is CATSRDLGSVNSPLHF.

This clonotype was counted at least ten times. The chain carries TRBV4-3 and TRBJ2-3; D is uncertain. The germline gives CDR1 LGHNA, CDR2 YSLEER. This CDR3 spans 14 amino acids. Trimming took off 0 bases at V and 5 bases at J, with 9 bases between the two ends. CDR3 nucleotide sequence: TGCGCCAGCAGCCAAGATCGGGTGGAAGATACGCAGTATTTT. Residues: CASSQDRVEDTQYF.

The rearrangement joins TRBV29-1 to TRBJ2-1; 10 bases are shared with TRBD2. The CDR3 extends over 13 amino acids. CDR1 SQVTM and CDR2 ANQGSEA come from the germline V gene. V trimming: 4 bases; J trimming: 10 bases; junction bases outside the gene matches: 7. CDR3 region: CSVVVAGGNEQFF. The CDR3 DNA reads as TGCAGCGTTGTGGTAGCGGGGGGAAACGAGCAGTTCTTC.